This T cell receptor beta chain was captured in a study of technical replicates of blood from several donors. Produced via immunoSEQ multiplex PCR; TCRdb's table is partial and in-frame only. The table has 75,000 to 90,000 clones, about 96% seen once; the top ten hold roughly 0.3%. V dropped 0 bases and J dropped 1 base, with 7 bases sitting between them. The V gene's germline CDR1 is LGHNA and CDR2 YNFKEQ. The CDR3 loop spans 16 amino acids. This sequence was found in a human donor in good health. The chain couples TRBV4-2 to TRBJ2-6; possible D gene TRBD1, 6 bases. The sequencing sample was made of T cells isolated from PBMCs. CDR3 loop: CASSQDQGSGANVLTF. CDR3 DNA: TGTGCCAGCAGCCAAGATCAGGGGTCTGGGGCCAACGTCCTGACTTTC.